The clone carrying this T cell receptor (beta chain) occurred many times. Its antigen is still unknown. The CDR3 covers 13 residues. Germline CDR1 reads SGHAT; CDR2 reads FQNNGV. V gave up 1 base and J gave up 6 bases, with 9 bases separating them. This sample was taken from a study of regulatory T cells in long-lasting Graves disease. Study-level points and caveats: Persistent Graves' disease cases displayed lower TCR diversity than newly diagnosed ones.

Investigators prepared the TCR beta libraries by applying iRepertoire HTBI primers and Arm-PCR of CDR3 regions. TCRdb recomputed calls from the multiplex PCR reads with MiXCR, one row per CDR3 protein. The table has a few hundred thousand distinct CDR3 sequences, 11% to 15% seen once. The time point denotes: newly diagnosed GD, antithyroid drugs for less than 3 months. Following extraction of RNA from PBMCs, that RNA was used to make the TCR library. The same data also contributed to another study, on T cells in Graves' hyperthyroidism and ophthalmopathy. As that report states: It was uncontrolled infection, other autoimmune disease, pregnancy or lactation that excluded patients.

The TCR was taken from a woman between 50 and 59 years old with Graves disease. Sequencing was performed on peripheral blood mononuclear cells (PBMCs), taken at new diagnosis, from a patient treated with antithyroid drugs. The V gene is TRBV11-2, the J gene TRBJ1-1, with a possible D match to TRBD1 (6 bases). The CDR3 region has the DNA TGTGCCAGCAGCTTAGGCGGGACACCTGAAGCTTTCTTT. Translation gives CASSLGGTPEAFF. Combining the CDR3 with reference TRBV11-2 and TRBJ1-1 gives the whole variable domain EAGVAQSPRYKIIEKRQSVAFWCNPISGHATLYWYQQILGQGPKLLIQFQNNGVVDDSQLPKDRFSAERLKGVDSTLKIQPAKLEDSAVYLCASSLGGTPEAFFGQGTRLTVV.